A single sample gave rise to the 26 T cell receptor beta chains below, sequenced in a study of OX40 agonist ivuxolimab in advanced cancers. Data came from immunoSEQ multiplex PCR; TCRdb stores just in-frame clones and leaves some out. The sample shows roughly 97,000 clones, around nine tenths of them seen only once. Here the sequenced sample was CD4+ or CD8+ T cells sorted from blood, taken in a trial of the OX40 agonist ivuxolimab. The receptors come from an adult with an advanced solid tumor such as melanoma, head and neck, liver or kidney cancer.

The chain carries TRBV11-3 and TRBJ2-5; no reliable D call. CDR1 is SGHNT and CDR2 is YENEEA in the germline V gene. This CDR3 contains 13 residues. The ends were cut back, 0 bases at V and 3 bases at J, with 5 bases in the middle. The CDR3 loop is CASSLDSKETQYF. The CDR3 DNA follows: TGTGCCAGCAGCTTAGACAGCAAAGAGACCCAGTACTTC.

V and J are TRBV18 and TRBJ1-6, with D possibly being TRBD1 (6 bases). This CDR3 is 16 amino acids long. V was pared by 3 bases and J by 7 bases, with 16 bases between. The germline V gene encodes CDR1 KGHSH and CDR2 LQKENI. CDR3 coding DNA: TGTGCCAGCTCACCTCTGGGGGGCAGGGAGAATTCACCCCTCCACTTT. It translates to CASSPLGGRENSPLHF.

The V and J genes are TRBV7-9 and TRBJ1-1, with D unclear. V was pared by 5 bases and J by 0 bases, with 10 bases between. In germline, CDR1 is SEHNR, CDR2 FQNEAQ (reference sequence). This CDR3 has 14 amino acids. The CDR3 coding sequence is TGTGCCAGCAGCCGGTCTGCTTTGAACACTGAAGCTTTCTTT. Protein sequence: CASSRSALNTEAFF.

This rearrangement joins TRBV9 to TRBJ2-6; 7 bases agree with TRBD1. Germline CDR1 SGDLS, CDR2 YYNGEE. V shed 4 bases, J shed 3 bases, and the junction held 13 bases outside the gene matches. The CDR3 is 18 residues long. CDR3 DNA: TGTGCCAGCAGCCAAATGACAGGGAATTGGGGTGGGGCCAACGTCCTGACTTTC. This translates into CASSQMTGNWGGANVLTF.

This chain connects TRBV10-3 to TRBJ2-7; D may match TRBD1 or TRBD2 (5 bases each). Trimming removed 2 bases from V and 1 base from J, with 12 bases in between. CDR3 size: 15 residues. Germline V gene sequence: CDR1 ENHRY, CDR2 SYGVKD. In nucleotides, the CDR3 is TGTGCCATCAGTGAGAACCGGGGACGGTCCTACGAGCAGTACTTC. This gives the protein CAISENRGRSYEQYF.

This chain uses TRBV27 with TRBJ2-1; D is uncertain. The V end was cut by 4 bases, the J end by 7 bases, with 8 bases between. Looked up from germline, CDR1 is MNHEY and CDR2 is SMNVEV (reference sequence). This CDR3 region has 12 residues. The CDR3: CASSSTVNEQFF. The DNA of the CDR3 is TGTGCCAGCAGTTCAACAGTGAATGAGCAGTTCTTC.

The chain uses TRBV6-5 and TRBJ1-4; 7 bases match TRBD1. In germline, CDR1 is MNHEY, CDR2 SVGAGI. The CDR3 is made up of 14 amino acids. Trimming at V came to 4 bases and at J to 5 bases, leaving 4 bases not matched to a gene. The CDR3 bases are TGTGCCAGCAGTTCGCTGACAGGGAATGAAAAACTGTTTTTT. Its protein product is CASSSLTGNEKLFF.

V gene TRBV15 combines with J gene TRBJ2-3; no clear D. The germline V gene has CDR1 LNHNV and CDR2 YYDKDF (reference sequence). Trimming stripped 3 bases from V and 5 bases from J, with 21 bases between. CDR3 length equals 17 residues. The CDR3 nucleotides are TGTGCCACCAGCAGCCTCAGTTTGACCCTGGGTGGAGATACGCAGTATTTT. Residues: CATSSLSLTLGGDTQYF.

This rearrangement joins TRBV7-6 to TRBJ2-3; 8 nucleotides match TRBD2. Germline V CDR1 and CDR2: SGHVS, FNYEAQ. V shed 4 bases, J shed 4 bases, and the junction held 7 bases outside the gene matches. There are 15 residues in the CDR3. In nucleotides, the CDR3 is TGTGCCAGCAGCTCTGCGGGGGGCCCGGCAGATACGCAGTATTTT. It specifies CASSSAGGPADTQYF.

This sequence joins TRBV30 and TRBJ2-7; maybe TRBD2 (6 bases). Deletions cut 1 base from V and 3 bases from J, with 10 bases between. The germline gives CDR1 GTSNPN, CDR2 SVGIG (reference sequence). The CDR3 covers 13 residues. Here the CDR3 reads CAWSGGRFYEQYF. CDR3 bases: TGTGCCTGGAGTGGGGGGAGGTTCTACGAGCAGTACTTC.

The rearrangement uses TRBV7-9 and TRBJ2-2; the D is unclear. V lost 4 bases to trimming and J lost 3 bases, with 9 bases between them. Germline CDR1 reads SEHNR; CDR2 reads FQNEAQ (reference sequence). This CDR3 comprises 14 residues. The DNA of the CDR3 is TGTGCCAGCAGCTCCTTTCAGGACACCGGGGAGCTGTTTTTT. This gives the protein CASSSFQDTGELFF. Supplemented by reference TRBV7-9 and TRBJ2-2, the full variable domain reads DTGVSQNPRHKITKRGQNVTFRCDPISEHNRLYWYRQTLGQGPEFLTYFQNEAQLEKSRLLSDRFSAERPKGSFSTLEIQRTEQGDSAMYLCASSSFQDTGELFFGEGSRLTVL.

This clone was counted a single time. The rearrangement uses TRBV6-6 and TRBJ2-7, with 9 bases matching TRBD1. The CDR3 extends over 12 amino acids. The germline CDR1 and CDR2 sequences are MNHNY and SVGAGI (reference sequence). V gave up 6 bases and J gave up 5 bases; unmatched junction bases: 2. CDR3 amino acids: CASRTGGDEQYF. DNA for the CDR3: TGTGCCAGCAGGACAGGGGGGGACGAGCAGTACTTC.

The rearrangement uses TRBV30 and TRBJ1-2; TRBD1 matches at 7 bases. The germline V gene encodes CDR1 GTSNPN and CDR2 SVGIG (reference sequence). The CDR3 totals 13 residues. V was pared by 5 bases and J by 0 bases, with 3 bases of the junction left unmatched. The CDR3 spells CAWSGTANYGYTF. Written as DNA, the CDR3 is TGTGCCTGGTCCGGGACAGCTAACTATGGCTACACCTTC.

J is TRBJ2-7 and V is TRBV20-1; the D gene is possibly TRBD2 (6 bases). CDR3 length: 11 amino acids. CDR1 and CDR2 (germline): DFQATT, SNEGSKA (reference sequence). V was cut by 5 bases and J by 2 bases, with 7 bases left in between. DNA for the CDR3: TGCAGTGCTCGGGGGACCTACGAGCAGTACTTC. Translation: CSARGTYEQYF.

This clone is a singleton in its sample. The V gene is TRBV6-1, the J gene TRBJ2-7; perhaps TRBD1 as D (5 bases). Per the germline V gene, CDR1 is MNHNS and CDR2 is SASEGT. The CDR3 totals 14 residues. V was shortened by 6 bases and J by 0 bases, with 12 bases between the two germline ends. CDR3 loop: CASRGRQLSYEQYF. DNA of the CDR3: TGTGCCAGCAGGGGCCGACAGCTCTCCTACGAGCAGTACTTC.

The CDR3 sequence is CASSFTFLDEQYF. Written as DNA, the CDR3 is TGTGCCAGCAGCTTCACCTTCCTGGACGAGCAGTACTTC. The chain joins TRBV7-6 to TRBJ2-7; D is undetermined. Germline V gives CDR1 SGHVS, CDR2 FNYEAQ. V lost 3 bases and J lost 5, with 11 bases in between. The CDR3 has 13 residues.

This clone has a single count. The chain is built from TRBV20-1 and TRBJ2-7; D is undetermined. The germline V gene encodes CDR1 DFQATT and CDR2 SNEGSKA (reference sequence). The CDR3 has 11 residues. V lost 7 bases, J lost 4 bases, and 11 bases lay in between. The DNA of the CDR3 is TGCAGTGTCGATACCCTTTACGAGCAGTACTTC. It encodes CSVDTLYEQYF.

J is TRBJ2-5 and V is TRBV19; 12 bases match TRBD2. The CDR3 has 15 residues. CDR1 and CDR2 from the germline V gene are LNHDA and SQIVND (reference sequence). V trimming: 6 bases; J trimming: 1 base; junction bases outside the gene matches: 3. CDR3 coding DNA: TGTGCCAGTAGGTTGACTAGCGGGGGCCAAGAGACCCAGTACTTC. Translating gives CASRLTSGGQETQYF.

The V and J genes are TRBV19 and TRBJ1-1; a possible D gene is TRBD1 (5 bases). Per germline, CDR1 LNHDA and CDR2 SQIVND (reference sequence). V was trimmed by 1 base and J by 3 bases, leaving 9 bases between them. The CDR3 runs to 14 residues. Here the CDR3 reads CASSIVGGDTEAFF. CDR3 nucleotide sequence: TGTGCCAGTAGTATAGTCGGGGGTGACACTGAAGCTTTCTTT.

This clone has a single count. The chain is built from TRBV7-2 and TRBJ1-3; no reliable D call. This CDR3 contains 14 residues. The V gene lost 5 bases and the J gene lost 4 bases, with 12 bases spanning the gap. Germline V gene data show CDR1 as SGHTA and CDR2 as FQGNSA. Here the CDR3 DNA reads TGTGCCAGCAGCCGACGGGAGTCCGGAAACACCATATATTTT. Translated: CASSRRESGNTIYF.

The rearrangement uses TRBV5-4 and TRBJ2-5, with 11 bases fitting TRBD2. The CDR3 totals 18 residues. V was pared by 0 bases and J by 6 bases, with 13 bases of the junction left unmatched. CDR1 and CDR2 (germline): SGHNT, YYREEE (reference sequence). DNA for the CDR3: TGTGCCAGCAGCTTGGGTAGCGGGGGGGCCCTCGTTCGTCAGACCCAGTACTTC. Its protein product is CASSLGSGGALVRQTQYF.

The genes are TRBV6-1 and TRBJ2-1; TRBD1 aligns across 8 bases. CDR3 length: 15 residues. Trimming cost V 6 bases and J 7 bases; bases outside gene matches: 11. CDR1 and CDR2 from the germline V gene are MNHNS and SASEGT. The CDR3 nucleotides are TGTGCCAGCAGAACCGGGACAGGACAGTGGAATGAGCAGTTCTTC. It is translated as CASRTGTGQWNEQFF.

This rearrangement joins TRBV9 to TRBJ2-3, with 9 bases that match TRBD2. V was clipped by 3 bases and J by 2 bases; unmatched bases: 4. The CDR3 has 15 residues. The germline CDR1 and CDR2 sequences are SGDLS and YYNGEE. CDR3 sequence (DNA): TGTGCCAGCAGCGAGCGGGGGGCCCACACAGATACGCAGTATTTT. This encodes CASSERGAHTDTQYF.

The chain joins TRBV28 to TRBJ1-2, with 10 nucleotides matching TRBD1. With 6 bases clipped from V and 4 bases from J, the junction kept 5 bases outside the gene matches. This CDR3 region has 14 residues. CDR1 MDHEN and CDR2 SYDVKM come from the germline V gene. The CDR3 spells CASRPGQGSYGYTF. CDR3 nucleotides: TGTGCCAGCAGACCGGGACAGGGGAGCTATGGCTACACCTTC.

V gene TRBV5-8 combines with J gene TRBJ1-3; D not certain. V lost 0 bases, J lost 7 bases, and 11 bases lay in between. This CDR3 has 14 amino acids. CDR1 and CDR2 (germline): SGHTS, YDEGEE. The CDR3 DNA reads as TGTGCCAGCAGCTTGGATCTGTTGGGGAACACCATATATTTT. Amino acid sequence: CASSLDLLGNTIYF.

This sequence joins TRBV7-2 and TRBJ2-3; D could derive from TRBD1 or TRBD2 (5 bases each). V lost 7 bases and J 2 bases, leaving 16 bases between the germline ends. Germline V gives CDR1 SGHTA, CDR2 FQGNSA. The CDR3 extends over 15 amino acids. CDR3 region: CASTALGDPTDTQYF. For the CDR3, the DNA is TGTGCCAGCACCGCCCTGGGGGATCCCACAGATACGCAGTATTTT.